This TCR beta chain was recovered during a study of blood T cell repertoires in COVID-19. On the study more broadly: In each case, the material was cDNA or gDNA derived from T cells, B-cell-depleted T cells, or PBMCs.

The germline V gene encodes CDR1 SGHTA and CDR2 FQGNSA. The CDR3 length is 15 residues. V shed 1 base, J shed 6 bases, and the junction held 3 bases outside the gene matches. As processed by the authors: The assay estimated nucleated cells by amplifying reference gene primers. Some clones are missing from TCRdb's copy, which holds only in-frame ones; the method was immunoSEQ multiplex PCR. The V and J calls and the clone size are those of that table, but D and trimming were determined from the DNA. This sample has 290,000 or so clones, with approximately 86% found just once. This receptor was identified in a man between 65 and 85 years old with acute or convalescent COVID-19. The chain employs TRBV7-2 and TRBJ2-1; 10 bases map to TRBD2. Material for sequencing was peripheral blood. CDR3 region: CASSLERLAGNEQFF. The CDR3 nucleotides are TGTGCCAGCAGCTTAGAACGACTAGCGGGCAATGAGCAGTTCTTC. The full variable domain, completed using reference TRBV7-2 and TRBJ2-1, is GAGVSQSPSNKVTEKGKDVELRCDPISGHTALYWYRQSLGQGLEFLIYFQGNSAPDKSGLPSDRFSAERTGGSVSTLTIQRTQQEDSAVYLCASSLERLAGNEQFFGPGTRLTVL.